This entry features one T cell receptor beta chain sequence. Data came from immunoSEQ multiplex PCR; TCRdb stores just in-frame clones and leaves some out. There are 470,000 or so clones in the sample; approximately 83% occur only once, and roughly 3.2% lies in the top ten. J was trimmed by 5 bases and V by 3 bases; bases with no gene match: 3. The CDR3 has 14 amino acids. Per the germline V gene, CDR1 is LGHDT and CDR2 is YNNKEL (reference sequence). This specimen comes from a study of blood T cell repertoires in COVID-19. About the research overall: The United States, Italy and Spain provided the acute and convalescent COVID-19 samples. Sources were T cells, B-cell-depleted T cells, or PBMCs; the material itself was cDNA or gDNA.

Sequencing input: peripheral blood. The clonotype comes from a human donor in a cohort sampled during active COVID-19. This chain joins TRBV3-1 (or the pseudogene TRBV3-2) and TRBJ1-1, with 10 bases identical to TRBD1. The CDR3 region has the DNA TGTGCCAGCAGCCACCGGGACAGGGGAACTGAAGCTTTCTTT. Residues: CASSHRDRGTEAFF.